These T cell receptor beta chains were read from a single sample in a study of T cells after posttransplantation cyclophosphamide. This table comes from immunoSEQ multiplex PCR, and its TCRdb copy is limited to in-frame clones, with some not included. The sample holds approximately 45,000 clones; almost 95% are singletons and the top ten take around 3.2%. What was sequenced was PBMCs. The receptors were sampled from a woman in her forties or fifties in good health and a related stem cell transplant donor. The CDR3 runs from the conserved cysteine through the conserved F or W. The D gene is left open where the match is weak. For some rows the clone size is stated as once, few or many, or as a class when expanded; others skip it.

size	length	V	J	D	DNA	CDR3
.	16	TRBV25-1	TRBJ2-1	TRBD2	TGTGCCAGCAGTGAATATAGCGGGGTGGCCTACAATGAGCAGTTCTTC	CASSEYSGVAYNEQFF
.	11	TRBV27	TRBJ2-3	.	TGTGCCAGCAGTTTGTATGATACGCAGTATTTT	CASSLYDTQYF
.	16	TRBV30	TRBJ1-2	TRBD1	TGTGCCTGGAGGGGTACAGGGGGCCCACCTATCTATGGCTACACCTTC	CAWRGTGGPPIYGYTF
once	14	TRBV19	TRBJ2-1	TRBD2	TGTGCCAGTAGTAGTAGCGGGAGTACTGATGAGCAGTTCTTC	CASSSSGSTDEQFF
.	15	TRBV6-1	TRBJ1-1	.	TGTGCCAGCAGTCCCCCGGGGGGGGTGGGCACTGAAGCTTTCTTT	CASSPPGGVGTEAFF
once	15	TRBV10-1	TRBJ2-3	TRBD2	TGCGCCAGCAGTGAGGGACTAGCAGGCACAGATACGCAGTATTTT	CASSEGLAGTDTQYF
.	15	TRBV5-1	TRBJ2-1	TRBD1	TGCGCCAGCAGCCCAAGGACAGGGGAGGACAATGAGCAGTTCTTC	CASSPRTGEDNEQFF
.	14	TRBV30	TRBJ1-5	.	TGTGCCTGGAGTTTGGGGGGGACGAATCAGCCCCAGCATTTT	CAWSLGGTNQPQHF
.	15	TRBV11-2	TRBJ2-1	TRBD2	TGTGCCAGCAGCCAGATTAATACTAGCGGGAGAGAGGAGTTCTTC	CASSQINTSGREEFF
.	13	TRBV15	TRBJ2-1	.	TGTGCCACCAGCCCCGGACAGCTGAATGAGCAGTTCTTC	CATSPGQLNEQFF
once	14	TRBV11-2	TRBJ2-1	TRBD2	TGTGCCAGCAGCTTGGCGGGAGGATTCAATGAGCAGTTCTTC	CASSLAGGFNEQFF
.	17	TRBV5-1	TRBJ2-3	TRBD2	TGCGCCAGCAGCGGGACTAGCGGGGCCCGAAGCACAGATACGCAGTATTTT	CASSGTSGARSTDTQYF
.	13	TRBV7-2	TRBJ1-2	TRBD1	TGTGCCAGCAGCACAGGACAGGGTTATGGCTACACCTTC	CASSTGQGYGYTF
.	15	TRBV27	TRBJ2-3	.	TGTGCCAGCAGCCTCCAGGGTAGTTTGTCAGATACGCAGTATTTT	CASSLQGSLSDTQYF
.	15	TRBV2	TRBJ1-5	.	TGTGCCAGCAGTGAAGGGCAGAATAGCAATCAGCCCCAGCATTTT	CASSEGQNSNQPQHF
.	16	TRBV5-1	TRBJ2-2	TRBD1	TGCGCCAGCAGCCCGGGGGACAGGGCGGGCACCGGGGAGCTGTTTTTT	CASSPGDRAGTGELFF
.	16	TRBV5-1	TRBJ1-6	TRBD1	TGCGCCAGCAGCTTTGAAAGGACAGGGGCAAATTCACCCCTCCACTTT	CASSFERTGANSPLHF
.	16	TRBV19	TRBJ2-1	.	TGTGCCAGTAGTATAGTCCCTGGACAGAGAAACAATGAGCAGTTCTTC	CASSIVPGQRNNEQFF
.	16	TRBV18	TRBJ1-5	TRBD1	TGTGCCAGCTCACCACGGGACAGGGGTGGGAATCAGCCCCAGCATTTT	CASSPRDRGGNQPQHF
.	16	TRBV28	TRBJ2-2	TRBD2	TGTGCCAGCGGTACTAGCGGGAGGTCGAACACCGGGGAGCTGTTTTTT	CASGTSGRSNTGELFF
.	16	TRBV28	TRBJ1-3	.	TGTGCCAGCAGTCATGACCAGGGGCCCCCTCTAAACACCATATATTTT	CASSHDQGPPLNTIYF
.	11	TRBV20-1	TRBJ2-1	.	TGCAGTGCTGGGGCCCAGGGTGAGCAGTTCTTC	CSAGAQGEQFF
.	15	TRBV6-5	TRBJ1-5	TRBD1	TGTGCCAGCAGTACCGGGACAGGGATAGACCAGCCCCAGCATTTT	CASSTGTGIDQPQHF
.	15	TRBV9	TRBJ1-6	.	TGTGCCAGCAGCGAACGGAGCTCCTATAATTCACCCCTCCACTTT	CASSERSSYNSPLHF
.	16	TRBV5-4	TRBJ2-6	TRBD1	TGTGCCAGCAGACCGAGGACAGGCTCTGGGGCCAACGTCCTGACTTTC	CASRPRTGSGANVLTF
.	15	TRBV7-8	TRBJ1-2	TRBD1	TGTGCCAGCAGCCCCATGGGGACAGCTAACTATGGCTACACCTTC	CASSPMGTANYGYTF
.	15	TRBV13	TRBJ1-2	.	TGTGCCAGCAGCTTAGGGACAGGAGCTTACTATGGCTACACCTTC	CASSLGTGAYYGYTF
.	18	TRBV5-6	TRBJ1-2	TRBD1	TGTGCCAGCAGCTTGGGTCTGGGACAGTCAGTTCTCGGCTATGGCTACACCTTC	CASSLGLGQSVLGYGYTF
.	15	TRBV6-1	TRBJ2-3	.	TGTGCCAGCACAAAAGGGACACTAAACACAGATACGCAGTATTTT	CASTKGTLNTDTQYF
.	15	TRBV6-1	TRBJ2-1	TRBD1	TGTGCCAGCAGAACCCGGGACAGGGCTTACAATGAGCAGTTCTTC	CASRTRDRAYNEQFF
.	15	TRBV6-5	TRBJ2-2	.	TGTGCCAGCAGTTACAGCGGCGATAACACCGGGGAGCTGTTTTTT	CASSYSGDNTGELFF
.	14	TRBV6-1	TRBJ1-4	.	TGTGCCAGCAGTGTGCAGGGCGTAGGCGAAAAACTGTTTTTT	CASSVQGVGEKLFF
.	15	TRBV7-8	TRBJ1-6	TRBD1	TGTGCCAGCAGCTTGGAACAGGGGGTGATTTCACCCCTCCACTTT	CASSLEQGVISPLHF
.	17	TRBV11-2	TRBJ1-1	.	TGTGCCAGCAGCTTATGGGGGGGGGTTCTAGGGGTTACTGAAGCTTTCTTT	CASSLWGGVLGVTEAFF
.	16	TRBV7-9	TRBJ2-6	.	TGTGCCAGCAGCTCGGGACAACTCTCTGGGGCCAACGTCCTGACTTTC	CASSSGQLSGANVLTF
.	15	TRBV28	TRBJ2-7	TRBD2	TGTGCCAGCACCCCGACTAGCGGGGCCTCCTACGAGCAGTACTTC	CASTPTSGASYEQYF
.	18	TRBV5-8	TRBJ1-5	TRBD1	TGTGCCAGCAGCTTGTTCGGACAGGGGGCGGTGGGAAATCAGCCCCAGCATTTT	CASSLFGQGAVGNQPQHF
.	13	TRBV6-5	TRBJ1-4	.	TGTGCCAGCAGTTACTCGGCATCTCAAAAACTGTTTTTT	CASSYSASQKLFF
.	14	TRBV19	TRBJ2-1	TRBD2	TGTGCCAGTCACCTAGCGGGAGACTACAATGAGCAGTTCTTC	CASHLAGDYNEQFF